The rows below give T cell receptor beta chains drawn from one sample of a study of control samples from healthy donors and cancer patients. Clones were read by immunoSEQ multiplex PCR, and TCRdb kept only the in-frame ones, dropping some. Of roughly 92,000 clones in the sample, about 88% were seen once. Material for sequencing was blood. The receptor source for this set is a woman aged 45-65 years in good health. The CDR3 runs from the conserved cysteine through the conserved F or W. The D gene is left open where the match is weak. Clone size appears in some rows only: once, few, many, or a class for an expanded clone.

cdr3_nt cdr3_aa clone_size d_call j_call v_call
TGTGCCACCAGCAGAGATCAAGGGCCGGAGACCCAGTACTTC CATSRDQGPETQYF once - TRBJ2-5 TRBV15
TGCGCCAGCAGCTTGGTATTGGGATCTGAAAACATTCAGTACTTC CASSLVLGSENIQYF - - TRBJ2-4 TRBV5-1
TGCGCCAGCTCCCCTGCGGACTATGGCTACACCTTC CASSPADYGYTF once - TRBJ1-2 TRBV5-1
TGTGCCAGCAGCTTGATACGGACCACGGACAACTATGGCTACACCTTC CASSLIRTTDNYGYTF - - TRBJ1-2 TRBV7-9
TGTGCCAGCAGCCCTAGCGTCGCGGGAGGGGACAATGAGCAGTTCTTC CASSPSVAGGDNEQFF - TRBD2 TRBJ2-1 TRBV7-2
TGTGCCAGCAGTGAAAAGGTTCGAGCCCGGGAGCTGTTTTTT CASSEKVRARELFF few - TRBJ2-2 TRBV2
TGTGCCAGCAGTCCCGGGACAGGGGTGCGGGCCAACACAGATACGCAGTATTTT CASSPGTGVRANTDTQYF - TRBD1 TRBJ2-3 TRBV6-2/TRBV6-3
TGTGCCAGCAGCGAGGGCCGGGGGCGGAGCGGGGAGCTGTTTTTT CASSEGRGRSGELFF - - TRBJ2-2 TRBV7-2
TGCAGCGTTAATAGGGCAGGCGGTGAAAAACTGTTTTTT CSVNRAGGEKLFF - - TRBJ1-4 TRBV29-1
TGTGCCAGCAGTTCCCAAAGTGGGACTGAAGCTTTCTTT CASSSQSGTEAFF - - TRBJ1-1 TRBV6-2/TRBV6-3
TGTGCCAGTAGTCCCCGGGACAGGGGGCGATTTCAGCCCCAGCATTTT CASSPRDRGRFQPQHF - TRBD1 TRBJ1-5 TRBV19
TGTGCCATCAGGGACCCGGGACAGGGATATTCTGAAGCTTTCTTT CAIRDPGQGYSEAFF - TRBD1 TRBJ1-1 TRBV10-3
TGTGCCAGCAGCGATGGGGGGGCGCGTAATTCACCCCTCCACTTT CASSDGGARNSPLHF - - TRBJ1-6 TRBV6-6
TGTGCCACCGTCCGGGACAGATTAGCCAAAGCTTTCTTT CATVRDRLAKAFF - TRBD1 TRBJ1-1 TRBV28
TGTGCCAGTAGTTCCGTTCTAGGGGACAGGACCTCACGCACCTTC CASSSVLGDRTSRTF - TRBD1 TRBJ1-2 TRBV19
TGTGCCAGCAGCCAAGCAGGGACAGAAAACACTGAAGCTTTCTTT CASSQAGTENTEAFF - TRBD1 TRBJ1-1 TRBV4-2
TGTGCCAGTAGTATAGTGGGGCGTAGGGGCGCCGGTCCTGAAGCTTTCTTT CASSIVGRRGAGPEAFF - - TRBJ1-1 TRBV19
TGCGCCAGCAGCTTGGGTTCCTCCTATAATTCACCCCTCCACTTT CASSLGSSYNSPLHF once - TRBJ1-6 TRBV5-1
TGCGCCAGCAGCCCACAGACAGGGGCAAATGAAAAACTGTTTTTT CASSPQTGANEKLFF - TRBD1 TRBJ1-4 TRBV5-1
TGTGCCAGCAGCCCCACTACAGGGGGGTACACTGAAGCTTTCTTT CASSPTTGGYTEAFF - TRBD1 TRBJ1-1 TRBV7-2
TGTGCCAGCAGCTTAGCGGGCGCAGGGGTAGTCGAGCAGTACTTC CASSLAGAGVVEQYF - - TRBJ2-7 TRBV7-9
TGTGCCAGCTCGCCAGGGAGTGATGGCTACACCTTC CASSPGSDGYTF - - TRBJ1-2 TRBV18
TGTGCCAGCAGCTTGGCGGGGAGGGACCCCTCCTACGAGCAGTACTTC CASSLAGRDPSYEQYF - TRBD2 TRBJ2-7 TRBV5-4
TGTGCCAGCAGCTTAGGCGTGGACAATGAGCAGTTCTTC CASSLGVDNEQFF - - TRBJ2-1 TRBV11-3
TGTGCCAGCAGTACGACAGGGATCCATGAGCAGTTCTTC CASSTTGIHEQFF few TRBD1 TRBJ2-1 TRBV7-9
TGTGCCTCGAAAGCGGGGGACTACAATGAGCAGTTCTTC CASKAGDYNEQFF - TRBD2 TRBJ2-1 TRBV7-2
TGTGCCAGCAGTTTAGAGGACTGGAGCACAGATACGCAGTATTTT CASSLEDWSTDTQYF - - TRBJ2-3 TRBV28
TGTGCCAGCAGCCCTCGAGAGGGAGCGGCTAGCACAGATACGCAGTATTTT CASSPREGAASTDTQYF - - TRBJ2-3 TRBV9
TGTGCCAGCTCTCAGTGGGACAGGGAGATCTATGGCTACACCTTC CASSQWDREIYGYTF once TRBD1 TRBJ1-2 TRBV7-2
TGTGCCAGCGCTACTGCCTACGAGCAGTACTTC CASATAYEQYF - - TRBJ2-7 TRBV6-1
TGTGCCAGCAGCTTAGCCTCCATGAGGAATGAAAAACTGTTTTTT CASSLASMRNEKLFF - - TRBJ1-4 TRBV7-2